This T cell receptor beta chain was obtained from a study of cytomegalovirus exposure and HLA in healthy donors. General study results and limits: TCR beta chains associated with HLA were, in a later analysis, more clonally expanded than equally common others. A later analysis associated around 17,000 TCR beta sequences with HLA alleles at a 0.05 false discovery rate.

V lost 1 base and J lost 12, with 22 bases in between. This CDR3 comprises 16 residues. Per germline, CDR1 SGHDT and CDR2 YYEEEE. This clone was counted a few times. Its antigen remains unknown. 13 Jbeta primers and 60 Vbeta primers were used for the PCR. Profiling relied on immunoSEQ multiplex PCR, and the TCRdb table lists in-frame clones only, not all of them. Of approximately 59,000 clones listed, 55% to 75% were seen once; the top ten hold about a sixth. Specimen: PBMCs. The source is a man aged 35 to 55 in good health and CMV-seropositive. The rearrangement links TRBV5-6 to TRBJ1-4, with D possibly being TRBD1 (6 bases). CDR3 DNA: TGTGCCAGCAGCTTGCGCGGGGGCGCGGCCCCGGAGGAACTGTTTTTT. This encodes CASSLRGGAAPEELFF.